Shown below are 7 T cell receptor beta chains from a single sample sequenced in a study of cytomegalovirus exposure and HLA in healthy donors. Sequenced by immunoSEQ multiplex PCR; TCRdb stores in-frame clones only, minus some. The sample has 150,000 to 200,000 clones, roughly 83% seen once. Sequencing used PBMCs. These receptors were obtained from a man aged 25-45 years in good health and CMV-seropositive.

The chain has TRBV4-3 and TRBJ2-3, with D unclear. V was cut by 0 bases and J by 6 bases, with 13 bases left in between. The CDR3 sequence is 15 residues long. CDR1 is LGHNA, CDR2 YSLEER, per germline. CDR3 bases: TGCGCCAGCAGCCAAGATCAGGCCGGTCGGGATACGCAGTATTTT. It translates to CASSQDQAGRDTQYF.

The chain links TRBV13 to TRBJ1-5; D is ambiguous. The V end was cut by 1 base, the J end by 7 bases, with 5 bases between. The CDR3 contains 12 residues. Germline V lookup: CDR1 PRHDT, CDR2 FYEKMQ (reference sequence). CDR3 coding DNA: TGTGCCAGCAGCTTAGTTGGCCAGCCCCAGCATTTT. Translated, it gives CASSLVGQPQHF.

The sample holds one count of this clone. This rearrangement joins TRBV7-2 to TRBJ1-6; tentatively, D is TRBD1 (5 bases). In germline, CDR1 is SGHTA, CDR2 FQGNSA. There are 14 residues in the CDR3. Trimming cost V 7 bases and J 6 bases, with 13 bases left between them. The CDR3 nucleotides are TGTGCCAGCACCCTCACCGGGGGTAATTCACCCCTCCACTTT. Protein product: CASTLTGGNSPLHF.

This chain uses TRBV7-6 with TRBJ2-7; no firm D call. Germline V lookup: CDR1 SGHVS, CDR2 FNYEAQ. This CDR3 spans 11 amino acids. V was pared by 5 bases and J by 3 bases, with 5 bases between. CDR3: CASSNNYEQYF. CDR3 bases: TGTGCCAGCAGCAACAACTACGAGCAGTACTTC.

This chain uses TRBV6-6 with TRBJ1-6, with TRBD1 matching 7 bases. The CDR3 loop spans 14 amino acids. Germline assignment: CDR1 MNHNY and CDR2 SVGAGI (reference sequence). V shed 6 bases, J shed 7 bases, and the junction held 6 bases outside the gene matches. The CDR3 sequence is CASSLTGENSPLHF. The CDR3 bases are TGTGCCAGCAGCCTAACAGGGGAAAATTCACCCCTCCACTTT.

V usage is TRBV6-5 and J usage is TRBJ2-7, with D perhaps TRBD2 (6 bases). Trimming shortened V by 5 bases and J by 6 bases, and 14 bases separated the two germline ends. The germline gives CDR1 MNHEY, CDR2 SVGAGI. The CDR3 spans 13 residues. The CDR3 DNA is TGTGCCAGCAGTCCGGGAGCAGGAGGCGAGCAGTACTTC. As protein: CASSPGAGGEQYF.

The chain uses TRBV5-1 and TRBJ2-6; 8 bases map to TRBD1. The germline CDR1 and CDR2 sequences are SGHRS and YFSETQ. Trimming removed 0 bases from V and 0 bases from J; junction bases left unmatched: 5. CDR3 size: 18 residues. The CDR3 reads CASSLGGQDYSGANVLTF. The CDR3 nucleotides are TGCGCCAGCAGCTTGGGGGGACAGGATTACTCTGGGGCCAACGTCCTGACTTTC. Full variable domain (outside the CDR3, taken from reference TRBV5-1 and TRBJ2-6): KAGVTQTPRYLIKTRGQQVTLSCSPISGHRSVSWYQQTPGQGLQFLFEYFSETQRNKGNFPGRFSGRQFSNSRSEMNVSTLELGDSALYLCASSLGGQDYSGANVLTFGAGSRLTVL.